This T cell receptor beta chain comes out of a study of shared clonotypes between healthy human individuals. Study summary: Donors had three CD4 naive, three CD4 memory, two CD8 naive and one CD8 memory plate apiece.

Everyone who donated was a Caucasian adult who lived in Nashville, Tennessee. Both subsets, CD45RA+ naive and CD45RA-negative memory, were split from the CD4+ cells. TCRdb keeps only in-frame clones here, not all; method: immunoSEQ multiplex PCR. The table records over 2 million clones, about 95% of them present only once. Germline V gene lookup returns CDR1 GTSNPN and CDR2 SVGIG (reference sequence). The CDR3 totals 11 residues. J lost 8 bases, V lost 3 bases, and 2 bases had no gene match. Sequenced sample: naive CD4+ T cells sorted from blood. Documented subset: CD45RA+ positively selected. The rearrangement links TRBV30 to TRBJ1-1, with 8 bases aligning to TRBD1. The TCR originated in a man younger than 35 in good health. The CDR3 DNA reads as TGTGCCTGGAGGGGGACAGGCGAAGCTTTCTTT. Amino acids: CAWRGTGEAFF.